This record concerns one T cell receptor beta chain sequence. Its specificity is unknown. The protocol was immunoSEQ multiplex PCR, while the TCRdb copy is restricted to in-frame clones and leaves out a portion. In total, the table holds about 10,000 clones. Germline CDR1 reads SEHNR; CDR2 reads FQNEAQ (reference sequence). This CDR3 is built from 12 residues. The protein alone is recorded here. The data originate from a study of synovial regulatory T cells in juvenile arthritis. Study results and caveats: TCR diversity was lower in inflammation-associated blood Treg cells than in other blood Treg cells.

The chain joins TRBV7-9 to TRBJ1-4; TCRdb proposes TRBD1, but this gene call is untestable without DNA. This TCR was sampled from a donor younger than 35 with juvenile idiopathic arthritis. The sequenced sample consisted of Treg cells from blood. The subset: remaining (HLA-DR-negative) circulating blood Treg cells. The CDR3 here is CASSYDREKLFF.